The 29 T cell receptor beta chains presented below share a single source sample, sequenced in a study of blood T cell repertoires in COVID-19. Sequencing was performed with immunoSEQ multiplex PCR; in TCRdb, only in-frame clones are kept and a portion is missing. The table records 110,000 or so clones, roughly 84% of them present only once. Sequenced sample: peripheral blood. These receptors were obtained from a woman aged 65 to 85 who had recovered from COVID-19.

This chain links TRBV18 with TRBJ1-5, with TRBD1 matching 9 bases. This CDR3 region has 15 residues. The ends lost 0 bases at V and 7 bases at J; junction bases unmatched: 4. Germline CDR1 and CDR2: KGHSH and LQKENI. The CDR3: CASSPPQGAGQPQHF. In DNA, the CDR3 is TGTGCCAGCTCACCACCACAGGGGGCAGGACAGCCCCAGCATTTT.

V and J are TRBV9 and TRBJ2-1, with 11 bases that match TRBD2. CDR1 SGDLS and CDR2 YYNGEE come from the germline V gene. This CDR3 has 17 residues. The V and J ends lost 0 bases and 4 bases, in that order; junction bases with no gene match: 6. CDR3 in amino acids: CASSVGVGTSGYNEQFF. The CDR3 DNA reads TGTGCCAGCAGCGTAGGGGTGGGGACTAGCGGATACAATGAGCAGTTCTTC.

V is TRBV5-4 and J is TRBJ2-3; 7 bases are a match to TRBD1. Germline V gene sequence: CDR1 SGHNT, CDR2 YYREEE (reference sequence). CDR3 length: 14 residues. The trim removed 4 bases at V and 4 bases at J, leaving 6 bases unmatched. Here the CDR3 DNA reads TGTGCCAGCAGCACGCGACAGGGATCAGATACGCAGTATTTT. Translating gives CASSTRQGSDTQYF.

This chain connects TRBV5-1 to TRBJ2-5; TRBD1 matches at 8 bases. Losses at the gene ends were 7 bases for V and 7 bases for J; bases not matched to a gene: 12. The CDR3 runs 14 residues. In germline, CDR1 is SGHRS, CDR2 YFSETQ. The CDR3 coding sequence is TGCGCCAGCTCGGACTCGGGACAGGAAGGGACCCAGTACTTC. This codes for CASSDSGQEGTQYF.

V gene TRBV5-4 combines with J gene TRBJ2-7; D not certain. Trimming removed 2 bases from V and 4 bases from J, with 4 bases in between. Germline V gene sequence: CDR1 SGHNT, CDR2 YYREEE (reference sequence). The CDR3 loop spans 11 amino acids. In nucleotides, the CDR3 is TGTGCCAGCAGCTTCGGGTACGAGCAGTACTTC. This sequence encodes CASSFGYEQYF.

The chain has TRBV6-2 or TRBV6-3 and TRBJ1-4; possibly TRBD1 for D (5 bases). CDR1 is MNHEY and CDR2 is SVGEGT in the germline V gene. This CDR3 is built from 13 residues. V lost 5 bases to trimming and J lost 5 bases, with 9 bases between them. CDR3 coding DNA: TGTGCCAGCAGTGCGGGACGGAATGAAAAACTGTTTTTT. This gives the protein CASSAGRNEKLFF.

This clone was observed once. This sequence joins TRBV6-5 and TRBJ2-3; TRBD2 aligns across 7 bases. The CDR3 is 15 amino acids. Germline trimming cut 0 bases from V and 4 bases from J; bases unmatched to any gene: 4. In germline, CDR1 is MNHEY, CDR2 SVGAGI. The CDR3 coding sequence is TGTGCCAGCAGTTACTCCGGACTAGGAGCAGATACGCAGTATTTT. This sequence encodes CASSYSGLGADTQYF.

CDR3: CASSLGIAGGTDTQYF. Here the CDR3 DNA reads TGCGCCAGCAGCTTGGGGATAGCGGGGGGTACAGATACGCAGTATTTT. This sequence joins TRBV5-1 and TRBJ2-3; 10 nucleotides line up with TRBD2. V was pared by 0 bases and J by 3 bases, with 4 bases of the junction left unmatched. There are 16 residues in the CDR3. CDR1 and CDR2 from the germline V gene are SGHRS and YFSETQ.

This clone was seen once. The V gene is TRBV6-1, the J gene TRBJ2-7, with 11 bases that match TRBD2. CDR3 length: 15 residues. Trimming at V came to 6 bases and at J to 4 bases, leaving 8 bases not matched to a gene. CDR1 MNHNS and CDR2 SASEGT come from the germline V gene. The DNA of the CDR3 is TGTGCCAGCAGATACGAACTAGCGGGAGTTTACGAGCAGTACTTC. Protein sequence: CASRYELAGVYEQYF.

V is TRBV6-5 and J is TRBJ2-5; perhaps TRBD1 as D (5 bases). V shed 8 bases and J shed 6 bases, with 10 bases lying between them. This CDR3 has 11 amino acids. From germline, CDR1 is MNHEY and CDR2 SVGAGI. The CDR3 loop is CASRDRQTQYF. The CDR3 region has the DNA TGTGCCAGCCGAGACAGACAGACCCAGTACTTC.

V gene TRBV6-4 combines with J gene TRBJ2-7; 13 nucleotides agree with TRBD2. The CDR3 is 15 residues long. In germline, CDR1 is MRHNA, CDR2 SNTAGT. With 7 bases clipped from V and 6 bases from J, the junction kept 9 bases outside the gene matches. The DNA of the CDR3 is TGTGCCAGCACCCTGACTAGCGGGGGGTTTTGCGAGCAGTACTTC. Encoded protein: CASTLTSGGFCEQYF.

The V gene is TRBV19, the J gene TRBJ1-5; the D gene is possibly TRBD1 (5 bases). This CDR3 contains 14 residues. V gave up 3 bases and J gave up 4 bases, with 10 bases separating them. Germline V gene data show CDR1 as LNHDA and CDR2 as SQIVND (reference sequence). CDR3 nucleotides: TGTGCCAGTAGTATTGGGGCGGGAAATCAGCCCCAGCATTTT. Translation: CASSIGAGNQPQHF. The variable domain in full, completed from reference TRBV19 and TRBJ1-5, reads DGGITQSPKYLFRKEGQNVTLSCEQNLNHDAMYWYRQDPGQGLRLIYYSQIVNDFQKGDIAEGYSVSREKKESFPLTVTSAQKNPTAFYLCASSIGAGNQPQHFGDGTRLSIL.

V gene TRBV27 combines with J gene TRBJ1-6; D unclear. Trimming removed 5 bases from V and 9 bases from J, with 11 bases in between. The CDR3 spans 13 residues. CDR1 MNHEY and CDR2 SMNVEV come from the germline V gene (reference sequence). The CDR3 protein is CASSPYGSSPLHF. CDR3 in DNA: TGTGCCAGCAGTCCATACGGGAGTTCACCCCTCCACTTT.

The chain is built from TRBV14 and TRBJ2-1; D uncertain. V lost 1 base, J lost 7 bases, and 8 bases lay in between. The CDR3 is 13 amino acids. Germline values: CDR1 SGHDN, CDR2 FVKESK. The CDR3, as DNA: TGTGCCAGCAGCCAAGTGATTCGGAATGAGCAGTTCTTC. Translating it yields CASSQVIRNEQFF.

The chain has TRBV20-1 and TRBJ2-4; tentatively, D is TRBD2 (7 bases). The CDR3 spans 11 residues. CDR1 DFQATT and CDR2 SNEGSKA come from the germline V gene (reference sequence). V gave up 6 bases and J gave up 15 bases, with 18 bases separating them. The CDR3 sequence is CSALKGGAGYF. The CDR3 DNA sequence: TGCAGTGCCCTCAAGGGGGGGGCTGGGTACTTC.

This rearrangement joins TRBV4-2 to TRBJ1-1; D may be TRBD1 (6 bases). CDR3 length: 15 residues. Trimming removed 0 bases at V and 5 bases at J, with 13 bases between. Germline V CDR1 and CDR2: LGHNA, YNFKEQ. DNA for the CDR3: TGTGCCAGCAGCCAAGAAGGCAGGGGCCCAACTGAAGCTTTCTTT. Translated, it gives CASSQEGRGPTEAFF.

This clone was seen more than once but under ten times. The chain recombines TRBV4-3 with TRBJ1-1; possibly TRBD1 for D (5 bases). The germline CDR1 and CDR2 sequences are LGHNA and YSLEER. The CDR3 is made up of 13 amino acids. Trimming took 4 bases from V and 4 from J, leaving 10 bases between them. CDR3 in amino acids: CASSPSGGTEAFF. CDR3 bases: TGCGCCAGCAGCCCCTCGGGGGGCACTGAAGCTTTCTTT.

J is TRBJ2-3 and V is TRBV11-2; 11 bases line up with TRBD2. The CDR3 has 16 amino acids. The V gene end was trimmed by 1 base and the J gene end by 10 bases; junction bases not matched to a gene: 10. The germline gives CDR1 SGHAT, CDR2 FQNNGV. The CDR3 protein is CASSLGPTSGVRAQYF. As DNA, the CDR3 is TGTGCCAGCAGCTTAGGCCCGACTAGCGGGGTTAGAGCGCAGTATTTT. Full variable domain (missing parts from reference TRBV11-2 and TRBJ2-3): EAGVAQSPRYKIIEKRQSVAFWCNPISGHATLYWYQQILGQGPKLLIQFQNNGVVDDSQLPKDRFSAERLKGVDSTLKIQPAKLEDSAVYLCASSLGPTSGVRAQYFGPGTRLTVL.

This clone was detected once. This rearrangement joins TRBV2 to TRBJ1-2; 10 bases line up with TRBD1. CDR1 is SNHLY and CDR2 is FYNNEI in the germline V gene. The ends lost 7 bases at V and 4 bases at J; junction bases unmatched: 6. This CDR3 is 14 amino acids long. The CDR3 loop is CASMTGQGTYGYTF. The CDR3 DNA reads as TGTGCCAGCATGACGGGACAGGGGACCTATGGCTACACCTTC.

The rearrangement uses TRBV15 and TRBJ2-5; D is unclear. The CDR3 sequence is 13 residues long. V was shortened by 1 base and J by 2 bases, with 5 bases between the two germline ends. Germline V lookup: CDR1 LNHNV, CDR2 YYDKDF (reference sequence). This CDR3 reads CATSRVGQETQYF. CDR3 sequence (DNA): TGTGCCACCAGCAGAGTCGGTCAAGAGACCCAGTACTTC.

The rearrangement links TRBV7-2 to TRBJ2-3, with a weak D call TRBD2 (5 bases). The ends were cut back, 2 bases at V and 2 bases at J, with 14 bases in the middle. This CDR3 is 16 amino acids long. The germline CDR1 and CDR2 sequences are SGHTA and FQGNSA. CDR3 sequence (DNA): TGTGCCAGCAGCTTACGGGATCCACTCACCACAGATACGCAGTATTTT. This translates into CASSLRDPLTTDTQYF.

This clone was found a few times. The chain joins TRBV6-1 to TRBJ2-7, with a possible D match to TRBD2 (5 bases). The V end was cut by 2 bases, the J end by 3 bases, with 17 bases between. The CDR3 is made up of 16 amino acids. Germline V gene lookup returns CDR1 MNHNS and CDR2 SASEGT. This CDR3 reads CASSESLGAGIYEQYF. CDR3 DNA sequence: TGTGCCAGCAGTGAATCTTTGGGTGCGGGTATCTACGAGCAGTACTTC.

The V gene is TRBV4-3, the J gene TRBJ2-5, with 10 bases fitting TRBD2. With 0 bases clipped from V and 1 base from J, the junction kept 5 bases outside the gene matches. The CDR3 is 17 amino acids. Germline lookup yields CDR1 LGHNA and CDR2 YSLEER. Here the CDR3 DNA reads TGCGCCAGCAGCCAAGAGGCTTTAGCGGGGGGCCAAGAGACCCAGTACTTC. Translating gives CASSQEALAGGQETQYF.

CDR3 in DNA: TGTGCCAGCAGCAGGAGGACTAGCGGGACCCCCTCCTACAATGAGCAGTTCTTC. It specifies CASSRRTSGTPSYNEQFF. The J gene is TRBJ2-1, the V gene TRBV5-6; the match to TRBD2 covers 12 bases. J was trimmed by 0 bases and V by 4 bases; bases with no gene match: 8. Per germline, CDR1 SGHDT and CDR2 YYEEEE. The CDR3 has 18 residues.

This clone was detected once. The chain has TRBV18 and TRBJ2-3, with 10 bases aligning to TRBD2. The CDR3 runs to 15 residues. The V gene end was trimmed by 3 bases and the J gene end by 6 bases; junction bases not matched to a gene: 6. Germline lookup yields CDR1 KGHSH and CDR2 LQKENI. CDR3 sequence: CASSPRSAGGDTQYF. For the CDR3, the DNA is TGTGCCAGCTCACCCCGCTCAGCGGGAGGGGATACGCAGTATTTT.

This chain links TRBV9 with TRBJ2-7; D perhaps matches TRBD1 (5 bases). Trimming cost V 4 bases and J 3 bases, with 23 bases left between them. From germline, CDR1 is SGDLS and CDR2 YYNGEE. This CDR3 is built from 17 residues. CDR3: CASSPSPGQGPFYEQYF. Here the CDR3 DNA reads TGTGCCAGCAGCCCATCCCCCGGTCAGGGCCCCTTCTACGAGCAGTACTTC.

V and J are TRBV5-1 and TRBJ1-6; TRBD1 aligns across 7 bases. Germline assignment: CDR1 SGHRS and CDR2 YFSETQ. V shed 0 bases and J 8 bases; nucleotides not matched to a gene: 5. The length of the CDR3 is 15 residues. The CDR3 here is CASSLAARGDSPLHF. In nucleotides, the CDR3 is TGCGCCAGCAGCTTGGCGGCCAGGGGGGATTCACCCCTCCACTTT.

The genes are TRBV4-3 and TRBJ2-2, with a tentative D call TRBD2 (6 bases). CDR3 size: 18 residues. V was clipped by 0 bases and J by 1 base, with 15 bases between them. CDR1 LGHNA and CDR2 YSLEER come from the germline V gene. CDR3 sequence reads: CASSQEVLAQLNTGELFF. DNA for the CDR3: TGCGCCAGCAGCCAAGAGGTTCTAGCGCAACTGAACACCGGGGAGCTGTTTTTT.

The chain has TRBV6-2 or TRBV6-3 and TRBJ2-3, with D perhaps matching TRBD1 (6 bases). Between the trimmed V and J ends, which lost 4 bases and 0 bases, there was a span of 11 bases. Germline V gives CDR1 MNHEY, CDR2 SVGEGT. This CDR3 is built from 15 residues. CDR3 amino acids: CASSSRQASTDTQYF. In DNA form, the CDR3 reads TGTGCCAGCAGTTCCCGACAGGCTAGCACAGATACGCAGTATTTT.